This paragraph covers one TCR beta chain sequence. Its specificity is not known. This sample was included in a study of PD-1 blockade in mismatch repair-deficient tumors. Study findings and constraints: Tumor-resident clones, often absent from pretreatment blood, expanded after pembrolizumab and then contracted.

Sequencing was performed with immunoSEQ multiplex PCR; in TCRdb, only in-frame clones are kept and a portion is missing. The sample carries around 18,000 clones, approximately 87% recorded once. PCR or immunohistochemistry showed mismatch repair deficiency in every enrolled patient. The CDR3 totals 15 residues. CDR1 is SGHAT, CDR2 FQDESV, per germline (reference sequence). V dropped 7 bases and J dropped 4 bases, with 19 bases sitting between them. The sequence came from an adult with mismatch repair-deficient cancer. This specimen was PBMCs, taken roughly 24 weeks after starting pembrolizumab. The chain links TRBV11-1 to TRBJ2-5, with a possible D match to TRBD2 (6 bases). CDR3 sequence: CASNPTRERGETQYF. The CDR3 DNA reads TGTGCCAGCAACCCAACCCGGGAGAGGGGAGAGACCCAGTACTTC.